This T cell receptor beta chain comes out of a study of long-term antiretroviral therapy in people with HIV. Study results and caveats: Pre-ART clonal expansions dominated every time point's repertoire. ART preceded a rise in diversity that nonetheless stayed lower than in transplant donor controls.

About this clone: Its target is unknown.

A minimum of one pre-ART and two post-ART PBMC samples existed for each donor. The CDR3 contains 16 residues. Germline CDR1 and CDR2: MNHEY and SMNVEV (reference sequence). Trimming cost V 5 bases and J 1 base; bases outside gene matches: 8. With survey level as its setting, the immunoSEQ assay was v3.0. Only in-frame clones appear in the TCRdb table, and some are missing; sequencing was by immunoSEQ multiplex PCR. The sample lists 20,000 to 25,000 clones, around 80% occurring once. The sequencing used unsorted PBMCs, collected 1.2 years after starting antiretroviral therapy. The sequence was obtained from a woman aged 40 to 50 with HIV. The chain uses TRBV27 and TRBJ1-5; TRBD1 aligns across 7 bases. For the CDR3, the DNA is TGTGCCAGCAGTGCAAACGACAGGGCCAGCAATCAGCCCCAGCATTTT. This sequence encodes CASSANDRASNQPQHF.